Below, 9 T cell receptor beta chains from the same sample are listed, as sequenced in a study of memory CD4+ T cells and cytomegalovirus serostatus. Only in-frame clones appear in the TCRdb table, and some are missing; sequencing was by immunoSEQ multiplex PCR. The sample lists tens of thousands of clones; under 80% were seen once. The sort gate was single viable CD3+CD4+CD8-CD45RO+ cells for memory CD4+ T cells. Material: memory CD4+ T cells from blood. These receptors came from an adult in good health and CMV-seronegative.

The rearrangement links TRBV6-5 to TRBJ2-1, with 12 bases matching TRBD2. The CDR3 extends over 15 amino acids. V was pared by 2 bases and J by 6 bases, with 2 bases of the junction left unmatched. Germline V lookup: CDR1 MNHEY, CDR2 SVGAGI. The CDR3 DNA sequence: TGTGCCAGCAGTTACACGGGACTAGCGGGCAATGAGCAGTTCTTC. Amino acid sequence: CASSYTGLAGNEQFF.

The genes are TRBV4-1 and TRBJ1-5; 9 bases match TRBD1. CDR1 MGHRA and CDR2 YSYEKL come from the germline V gene. V lost 0 bases and J lost 3; bases outside the gene matches: 6. This CDR3 region has 17 residues. Here the CDR3 reads CASSQDGRDRVNQPQHF. In DNA form, the CDR3 reads TGCGCCAGCAGCCAAGATGGGCGGGACAGGGTCAATCAGCCCCAGCATTTT.

The gene calls are TRBV28 and TRBJ1-6; 8 bases are a match to TRBD1. The J segment lost 6 bases and the V segment lost 6 bases, leaving 7 bases of the junction unmatched. This CDR3 has 15 residues. Germline CDR1 MDHEN, CDR2 SYDVKM. The CDR3 spells CASSPDRAGNSPLHF. The CDR3 DNA reads as TGTGCCAGCAGCCCGGACAGGGCGGGTAATTCACCCCTCCACTTT.

The chain's CDR3 is CASSRDRASNQPQHF. DNA for the CDR3: TGTGCCAGCAGCCGCGACCGCGCCAGCAATCAGCCCCAGCATTTT. J is TRBJ1-5 and V is TRBV11-2; D unclear. The germline V gene encodes CDR1 SGHAT and CDR2 FQNNGV. The CDR3 is 15 residues long. V was shortened by 5 bases and J by 1 base, with 12 bases between the two germline ends.

This clone appeared a few times. The chain is built from TRBV6-5 and TRBJ1-5; maybe TRBD1 (6 bases). The CDR3 totals 15 residues. Germline lookup yields CDR1 MNHEY and CDR2 SVGAGI. V was clipped by 6 bases and J by 1 base, with 13 bases between them. In nucleotides, the CDR3 is TGTGCCAGCAGGGAGGGGGGCGAAAGCAATCAGCCCCAGCATTTT. Amino acids: CASREGGESNQPQHF.

This chain joins TRBV6-1 and TRBJ2-7, with 9 bases fitting TRBD2. Germline V gives CDR1 MNHNS, CDR2 SASEGT. There are 15 residues in the CDR3. The V and J ends lost 5 bases and 2 bases, in that order; junction bases with no gene match: 7. CDR3 protein: CASSPAGGPTYEQYF. The DNA for the CDR3 is TGTGCCAGCAGTCCGGCGGGAGGGCCCACCTACGAGCAGTACTTC.

Only one count was recorded for this clone. J is TRBJ2-2 and V is TRBV19; D remains ambiguous. The CDR3 sequence is 14 residues long. The ends were cut back, 6 bases at V and 2 bases at J, with 10 bases in the middle. Per the germline V gene, CDR1 is LNHDA and CDR2 is SQIVND (reference sequence). The CDR3 DNA sequence: TGTGCCAGTAGGTACACACCAAACACCGGGGAGCTGTTTTTT. Translating it yields CASRYTPNTGELFF.

V is TRBV6-1 and J is TRBJ2-5; 12 bases line up with TRBD1. CDR1 and CDR2 (germline): MNHNS, SASEGT. CDR3 length: 15 amino acids. V lost 3 bases, J lost 8 bases, and 7 bases stayed unmatched. CDR3 sequence reads: CASSDPGQGATTQYF. In DNA, the CDR3 is TGTGCCAGCAGTGACCCGGGACAGGGGGCTACTACCCAGTACTTC.

This clone was counted a few times. The rearrangement links TRBV5-6 to TRBJ1-5, with D perhaps TRBD1 (6 bases). The CDR3 has 15 amino acids. With 0 bases removed from V and 4 bases from J, the gap between germline ends came to 11 bases. CDR1 and CDR2 from the germline V gene are SGHDT and YYEEEE. This CDR3 is CASSLGQARNQPQHF. The CDR3 DNA is TGTGCCAGCAGCTTGGGACAGGCGAGAAATCAGCCCCAGCATTTT. Full variable domain (rest looked up from reference TRBV5-6 and TRBJ1-5): DAGVTQSPTHLIKTRGQQVTLRCSPKSGHDTVSWYQQALGQGPQFIFQYYEEEERQRGNFPDRFSGHQFPNYSSELNVNALLLGDSALYLCASSLGQARNQPQHFGDGTRLSIL.